Sequencing of this TCR beta chain was carried out in a study of blood T cell repertoires in COVID-19. Whole-study context: Sites in the United States, Italy and Spain provided acute and convalescent COVID-19 samples.

This CDR3 region has 14 residues. The V and J ends lost 4 bases and 0 bases, in that order; junction bases with no gene match: 3. Germline CDR1 LNHNV, CDR2 YYDKDF (reference sequence). Here immunoSEQ multiplex PCR was the method, and the copy in TCRdb shows in-frame clones only, minus some. The data show under 200,000 clones, roughly 84% seen once. The sequenced sample consisted of peripheral blood. V gene TRBV15 combines with J gene TRBJ2-7; 7 positions agree with TRBD1. The origin of this receptor is a man between 40 and 49 years old with acute or convalescent COVID-19. CDR3 DNA sequence: TGTGCCACCAGCACGGACAGGAGCTCCTACGAGCAGTACTTC. Its protein is CATSTDRSSYEQYF.